This T cell receptor (beta chain) is drawn from a study of blood T cells in healthy people across ages. This clonotype appeared a single time. One end of the junction does not line up with germline, which may come from a read error. Alongside a J-beta primer mix, a sample-barcoded 5' primer served in a second PCR lasting roughly 7 to 11 cycles. Carrying 12 random nucleotides, a template-switch adaptor labeled each individual cDNA molecule. TCRdb processed the 5' RACE reads anew with MiXCR; each CDR3 protein has one entry. The sample lists around 1,700,000 distinct CDR3 sequences, 28% occurring once. There are 15 residues in the CDR3. Germline V CDR1 and CDR2: SEHNR, FQNEAQ (reference sequence). Peripheral blood from each donor was collected in a volume of approximately 10 milliliters.

Sequencing input: blood. The chain employs TRBV7-9 and TRBJ1-5; TRBD1 might be the D (6 bases). The TCR sequence derives from a woman between 25 and 40 years old in good health. CDR3 coding DNA: TGTGCCAGCAGCCTAGCAGGGGAACCGGGCCAGCCCCGGCATTTT. This codes for CASSLAGEPGQPRHF.